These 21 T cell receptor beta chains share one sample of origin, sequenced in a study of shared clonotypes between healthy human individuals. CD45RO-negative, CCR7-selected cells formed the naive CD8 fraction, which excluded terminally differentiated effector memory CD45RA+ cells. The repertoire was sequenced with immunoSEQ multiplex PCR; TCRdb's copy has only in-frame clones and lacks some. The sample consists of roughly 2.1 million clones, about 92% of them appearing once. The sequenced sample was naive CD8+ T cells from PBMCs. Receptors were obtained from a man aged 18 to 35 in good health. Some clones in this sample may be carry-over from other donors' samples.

The CDR3 loop is CASSESGNDEQFF. CDR3 DNA sequence: TGTGCCAGCAGCGAGAGCGGGAACGATGAGCAGTTCTTC. The chain carries TRBV5-6 and TRBJ2-1; 7 bases fit TRBD2. The CDR3 has 13 residues. The germline V gene encodes CDR1 SGHDT and CDR2 YYEEEE. V lost 4 bases to trimming and J lost 8 bases; unmatched junction nucleotides: 6. Variable domain in full (rest from reference TRBV5-6 and TRBJ2-1): DAGVTQSPTHLIKTRGQQVTLRCSPKSGHDTVSWYQQALGQGPQFIFQYYEEEERQRGNFPDRFSGHQFPNYSSELNVNALLLGDSALYLCASSESGNDEQFFGPGTRLTVL.

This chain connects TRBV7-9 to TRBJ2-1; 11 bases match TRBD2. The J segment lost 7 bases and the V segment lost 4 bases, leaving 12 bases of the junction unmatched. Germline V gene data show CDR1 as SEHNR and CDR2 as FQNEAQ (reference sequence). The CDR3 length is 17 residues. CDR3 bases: TGTGCCAGCAGCTCGAGAACTAGCGGGAGATTGAGTAATGAGCAGTTCTTC. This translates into CASSSRTSGRLSNEQFF.

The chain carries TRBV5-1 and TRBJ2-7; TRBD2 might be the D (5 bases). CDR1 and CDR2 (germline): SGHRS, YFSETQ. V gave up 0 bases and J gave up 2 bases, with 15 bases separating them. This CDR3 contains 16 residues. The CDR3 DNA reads TGCGCCAGCAGCTTGGTTACGCGCGGGCCTACCTACGAGCAGTACTTC. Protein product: CASSLVTRGPTYEQYF.

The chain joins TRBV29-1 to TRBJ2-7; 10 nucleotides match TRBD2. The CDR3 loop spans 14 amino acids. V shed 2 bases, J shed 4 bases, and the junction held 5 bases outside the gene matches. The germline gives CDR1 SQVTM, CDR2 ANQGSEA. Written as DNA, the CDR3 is TGCAGCGTTGAAAAGGCTAGCGGGAGATACGAGCAGTACTTC. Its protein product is CSVEKASGRYEQYF.

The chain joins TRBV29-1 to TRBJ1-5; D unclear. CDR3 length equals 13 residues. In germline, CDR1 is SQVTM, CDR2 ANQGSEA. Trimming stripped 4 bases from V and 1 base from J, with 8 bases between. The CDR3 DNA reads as TGCAGCGTTGTTGATGAAAGCAATCAGCCCCAGCATTTT. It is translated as CSVVDESNQPQHF.

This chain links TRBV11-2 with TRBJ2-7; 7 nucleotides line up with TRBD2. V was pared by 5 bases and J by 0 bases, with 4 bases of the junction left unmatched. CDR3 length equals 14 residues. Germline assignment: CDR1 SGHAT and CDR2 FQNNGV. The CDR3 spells CASSPRDYSYEQYF. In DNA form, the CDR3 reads TGTGCCAGCAGCCCCCGGGACTACTCCTACGAGCAGTACTTC.

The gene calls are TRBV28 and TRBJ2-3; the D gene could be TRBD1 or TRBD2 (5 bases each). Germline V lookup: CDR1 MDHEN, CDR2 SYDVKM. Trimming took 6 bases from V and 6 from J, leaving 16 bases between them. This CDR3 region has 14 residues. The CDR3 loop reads CASRRRGPVDTQYF. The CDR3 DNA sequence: TGTGCCAGCAGACGCCGGGGCCCGGTCGATACGCAGTATTTT.

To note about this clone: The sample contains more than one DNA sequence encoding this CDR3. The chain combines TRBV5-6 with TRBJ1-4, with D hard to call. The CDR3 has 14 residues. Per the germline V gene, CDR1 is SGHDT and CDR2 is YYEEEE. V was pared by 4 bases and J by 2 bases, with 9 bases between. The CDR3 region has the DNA TGTGCCAGCAGCCTCGAGACTACTAATGAAAAACTGTTTTTT. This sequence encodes CASSLETTNEKLFF.

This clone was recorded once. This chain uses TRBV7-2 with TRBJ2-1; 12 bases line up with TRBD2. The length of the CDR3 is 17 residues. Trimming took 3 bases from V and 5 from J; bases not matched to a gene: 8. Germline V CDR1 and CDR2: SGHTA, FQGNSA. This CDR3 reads CASSFWTSGIKDNEQFF. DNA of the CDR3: TGTGCCAGCAGCTTTTGGACTAGCGGGATCAAAGACAATGAGCAGTTCTTC.

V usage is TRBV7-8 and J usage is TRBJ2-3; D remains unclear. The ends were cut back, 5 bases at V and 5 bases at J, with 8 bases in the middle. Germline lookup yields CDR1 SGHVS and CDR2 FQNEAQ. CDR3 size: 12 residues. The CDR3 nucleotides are TGTGCCAGCAGCCGCCGTATAGATACGCAGTATTTT. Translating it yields CASSRRIDTQYF.

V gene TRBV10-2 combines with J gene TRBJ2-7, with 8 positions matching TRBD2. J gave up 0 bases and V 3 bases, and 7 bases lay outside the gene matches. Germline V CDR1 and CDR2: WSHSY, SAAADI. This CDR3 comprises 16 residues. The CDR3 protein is CASSESTSESSYEQYF. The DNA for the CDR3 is TGCGCCAGCAGTGAATCGACTAGCGAGAGCTCCTACGAGCAGTACTTC.

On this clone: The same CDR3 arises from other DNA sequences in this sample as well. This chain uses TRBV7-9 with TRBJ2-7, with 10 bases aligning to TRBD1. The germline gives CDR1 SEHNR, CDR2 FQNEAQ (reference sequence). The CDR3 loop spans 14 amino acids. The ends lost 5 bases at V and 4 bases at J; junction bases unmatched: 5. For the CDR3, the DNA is TGTGCCAGCAGCCCGAGGGACAGGGGTTACGAGCAGTACTTC. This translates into CASSPRDRGYEQYF.

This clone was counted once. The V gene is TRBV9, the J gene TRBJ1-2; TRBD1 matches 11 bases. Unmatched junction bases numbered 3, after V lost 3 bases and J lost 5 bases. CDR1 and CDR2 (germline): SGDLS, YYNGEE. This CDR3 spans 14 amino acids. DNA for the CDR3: TGTGCCAGCAGCGAGGGGGACAGGGGGTATGGCTACACCTTC. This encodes CASSEGDRGYGYTF. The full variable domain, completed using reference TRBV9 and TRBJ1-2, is DSGVTQTPKHLITATGQRVTLRCSPRSGDLSVYWYQQSLDQGLQFLIQYYNGEERAKGNILERFSAQQFPDLHSELNLSSLELGDSALYFCASSEGDRGYGYTFGSGTRLTVV.

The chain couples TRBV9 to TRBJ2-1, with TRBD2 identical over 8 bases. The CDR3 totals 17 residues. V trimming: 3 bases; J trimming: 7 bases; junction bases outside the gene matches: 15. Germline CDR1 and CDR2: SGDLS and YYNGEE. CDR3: CASSEDPAGDMRNEQFF. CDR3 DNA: TGTGCCAGCAGCGAGGATCCAGCGGGAGACATGCGTAATGAGCAGTTCTTC.

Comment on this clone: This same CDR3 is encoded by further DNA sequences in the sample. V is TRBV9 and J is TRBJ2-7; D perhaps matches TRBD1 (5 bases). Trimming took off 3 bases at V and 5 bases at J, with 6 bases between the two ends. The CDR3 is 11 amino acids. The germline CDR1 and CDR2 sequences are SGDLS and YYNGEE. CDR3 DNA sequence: TGTGCCAGCAGCGGGGGCAACGAGCAGTACTTC. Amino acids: CASSGGNEQYF.

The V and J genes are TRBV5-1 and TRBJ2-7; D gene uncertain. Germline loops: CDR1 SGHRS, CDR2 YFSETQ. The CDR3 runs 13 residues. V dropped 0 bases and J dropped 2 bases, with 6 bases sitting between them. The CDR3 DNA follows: TGCGCCAGCAGCTTGGTCCCCCCCTACGAGCAGTACTTC. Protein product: CASSLVPPYEQYF.

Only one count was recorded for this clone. CDR3 sequence: CASSWRRGVTDTQYF. The CDR3 bases are TGTGCCAGCAGTTGGAGGAGAGGGGTCACAGATACGCAGTATTTT. The chain has TRBV6-5 and TRBJ2-3; D is perhaps TRBD1 or TRBD2 (5 bases each). This CDR3 has 15 amino acids. Germline lookup yields CDR1 MNHEY and CDR2 SVGAGI. With 4 bases removed from V and 2 bases from J, the gap between germline ends came to 13 bases.

CDR3 bases: TGTGCCAGCAACGTTGAGGGAATCCAAGAGACCCAGTACTTC. It is translated as CASNVEGIQETQYF. This chain connects TRBV28 to TRBJ2-5, with a possible D match to TRBD2 (5 bases). Germline lookup yields CDR1 MDHEN and CDR2 SYDVKM. The CDR3 loop spans 14 amino acids. Trimming stripped 7 bases from V and 1 base from J, with 13 bases between. Full variable domain (outside the CDR3, taken from reference TRBV28 and TRBJ2-5): DVKVTQSSRYLVKRTGEKVFLECVQDMDHENMFWYRQDPGLGLRLIYFSYDVKMKEKGDIPEGYSVSREKKERFSLILESASTNQTSMYLCASNVEGIQETQYFGPGTRLLVL.

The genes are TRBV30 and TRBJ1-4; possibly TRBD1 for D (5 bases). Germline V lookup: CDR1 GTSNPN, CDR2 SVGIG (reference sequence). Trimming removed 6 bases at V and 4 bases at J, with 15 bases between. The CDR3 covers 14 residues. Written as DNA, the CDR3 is TGTGCCTGTGCCACAATTAGGGGTAATGAAAAACTGTTTTTT. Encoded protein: CACATIRGNEKLFF.

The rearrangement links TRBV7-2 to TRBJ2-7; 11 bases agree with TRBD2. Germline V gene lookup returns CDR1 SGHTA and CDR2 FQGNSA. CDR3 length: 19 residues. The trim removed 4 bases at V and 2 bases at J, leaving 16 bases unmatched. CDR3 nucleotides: TGTGCCAGCAGCTCCCGGGACTCAACTAGCGGGAGACTCCCCTACGAGCAGTACTTC. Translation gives CASSSRDSTSGRLPYEQYF.

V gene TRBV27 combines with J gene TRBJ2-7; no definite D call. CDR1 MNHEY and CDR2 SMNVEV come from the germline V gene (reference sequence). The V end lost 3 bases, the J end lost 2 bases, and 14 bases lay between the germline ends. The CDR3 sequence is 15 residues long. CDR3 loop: CASSFPRTETYEQYF. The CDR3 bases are TGTGCCAGCAGTTTCCCCCGGACGGAAACCTACGAGCAGTACTTC.